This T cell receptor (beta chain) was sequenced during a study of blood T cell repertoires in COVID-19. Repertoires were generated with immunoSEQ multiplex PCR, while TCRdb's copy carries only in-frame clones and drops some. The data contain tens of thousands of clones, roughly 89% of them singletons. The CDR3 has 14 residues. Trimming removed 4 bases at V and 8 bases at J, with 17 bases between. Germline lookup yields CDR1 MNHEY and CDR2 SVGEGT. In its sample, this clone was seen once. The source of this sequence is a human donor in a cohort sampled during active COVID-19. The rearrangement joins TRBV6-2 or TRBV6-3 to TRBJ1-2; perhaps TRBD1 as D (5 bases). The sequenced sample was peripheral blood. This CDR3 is CASSSTGGVGGYTF. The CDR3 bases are TGTGCCAGCAGTTCGACGGGAGGGGTAGGCGGCTACACCTTC.